The entry that follows covers one T cell receptor (beta chain) sequence. What it binds is unknown. This sample is part of a study of CD8+ T cells in alopecia areata. Study conclusions and caveats: Under tofacitinib, numerous expanded lesional clonotypes remained detectable in scalp and blood.

Once RNA had been extracted, it was reverse transcribed into cDNA to act as the sequencing template. Sequencing used immunoSEQ multiplex PCR; TCRdb keeps in-frame clones, though not all of them. The sample has 130,000 or so clones, about 86% seen once. Germline-derived CDR1 and CDR2 are SGHVS and FNYEAQ. Trimming at V came to 5 bases and at J to 0 bases, leaving 2 bases not matched to a gene. The CDR3 is 15 amino acids. Treatment meaning: oral pan-JAK inhibitor, 5-10 mg twice daily. This chain links TRBV7-6 with TRBJ2-1, with TRBD2 identical over 9 bases. The sequenced sample was CD8+ T cells sorted from blood, obtained at week 4, from a patient treated with tofacitinib. The clonotype was recovered from a human donor with alopecia areata. The DNA of the CDR3 is TGTGCCAGCAGCCTTAGCGGGGGCTCCTACAATGAGCAGTTCTTC. It translates to CASSLSGGSYNEQFF.